This T cell receptor beta chain was obtained from a study of T cell changes during pregnancy in multiple sclerosis. Repertoires were generated with immunoSEQ multiplex PCR, while TCRdb's copy carries only in-frame clones and drops some. This sample has about 40,000 clones; just over 90% occur once, and the top ten carry 0.95% to 1.5%. CDR3 length equals 14 residues. CDR1 and CDR2 from the germline V gene are GTSNPN and SVGIG (reference sequence). Trimming took 5 bases from V and 5 from J; bases not matched to a gene: 8. The receptor's source is a female donor with multiple sclerosis, enrolled in a pregnancy study. The rearrangement uses TRBV30 and TRBJ1-3, with TRBD1 matching over 8 bases. Sequences were derived from peripheral blood, sampled before pregnancy. CDR3 sequence reads: CAWEKTGARNTIYF. As DNA, the CDR3 is TGTGCCTGGGAAAAGACAGGGGCAAGAAACACCATATATTTT. The full variable domain, completed using reference TRBV30 and TRBJ1-3, is SQTIHQWPATLVQPVGSPLSLECTVEGTSNPNLYWYRQAAGRGLQLLFYSVGIGQISSEVPQNLSASRPQDRQFILSSKKLLLSDSGFYLCAWEKTGARNTIYFGEGSWLTVV.